Sequencing of this TCR beta chain was carried out in a study of molecular identifiers for immune sequencing clone quantification. Using its own MiXCR run on the PCR reads, TCRdb lists one record per CDR3 protein. The sample contains over 600,000 distinct CDR3 sequences, roughly 21% of which appear only once. Naive CD8 libraries came from approximately 20,000 to 1,000,000 sorted cells with 10%, 30% or 50% RNA. This clonotype was counted at least ten times. Material: naive CD8+ T cells from blood, with Jurkat cell RNA spiked in. Subset given: FACS-sorted CD8+CD4-CCR7+CD45RA+ naive T cells. The clonotype comes from a human donor in good health. Some libraries in this study had Jurkat cell RNA spiked in.

The CDR3 bases are TGTGCCAGCAGTTACTCGAACAGGGTGGCAGATACGCAGTATTTT. This sequence encodes CASSYSNRVADTQYF. The J gene is TRBJ2-3, the V gene TRBV6-5, with D tentatively TRBD1 (6 bases). CDR1 MNHEY and CDR2 SVGAGI come from the germline V gene. This CDR3 comprises 15 residues. V dropped 0 bases and J dropped 4 bases, with 11 bases sitting between them.